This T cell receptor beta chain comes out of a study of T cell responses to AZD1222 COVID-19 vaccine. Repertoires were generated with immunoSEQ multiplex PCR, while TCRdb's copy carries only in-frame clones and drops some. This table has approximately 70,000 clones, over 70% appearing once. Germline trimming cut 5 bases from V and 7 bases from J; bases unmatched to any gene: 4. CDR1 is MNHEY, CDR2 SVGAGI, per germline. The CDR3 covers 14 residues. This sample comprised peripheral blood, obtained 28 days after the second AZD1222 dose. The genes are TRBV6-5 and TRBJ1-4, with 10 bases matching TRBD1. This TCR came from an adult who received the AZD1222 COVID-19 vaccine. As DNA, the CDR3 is TGTGCCAGCAGTATGACAGGGGGCTCTGAAAAACTGTTTTTT. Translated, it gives CASSMTGGSEKLFF.